This T cell receptor beta chain originates from a study of regulatory T cells in long-lasting Graves disease. On this clonotype itself: The antigen is not known.

HTBI primers from iRepertoire and Arm-PCR of CDR3 regions yielded the TCR beta libraries. Authors' processing steps: Identification of gene segments yielded around 64 TRBV and 12 to 15 TRBJ across samples. TCRdb fed the multiplex PCR reads into MiXCR, producing one record per CDR3 protein. These V and J calls derive from TCRdb rather than the authors' analysis. This repertoire shows hundreds of thousands of distinct CDR3 sequences, more than 20% found once; its top ten account for around 20%. Regarding time point: persistent/refractory GD, antithyroid drugs over 5 years with positive TRAb. There was RNA extracted from PBMCs, and the TCR library was made from it. American Thyroid Association guidelines served as the basis for diagnosing Graves' disease. An approximately 10-milliliter sample of peripheral blood was drawn into EDTA tubes. Whole-study results and caveats: TCR diversity was lower in persistent Graves' patients than in newly diagnosed ones.

The material sequenced was peripheral blood mononuclear cells (PBMCs), taken when the disease was refractory, from a patient treated with antithyroid drugs. The TCR sequence derives from a female donor with Graves disease.

In DNA form, the CDR3 reads TGCGCCAGCAGCGGAAGGACAGGGGACGATAATTCACCCCTCCACTTT. Protein product: CASSGRTGDDNSPLHF. The gene calls are TRBV4-1 and TRBJ1-6; 9 positions match TRBD1. Germline V gives CDR1 MGHRA, CDR2 YSYEKL. J was trimmed by 5 bases and V by 5 bases; bases with no gene match: 7. The length of the CDR3 is 16 residues.